This is a list of T cell receptor beta chains from one sample in a study of blood T cell repertoires in COVID-19. Sequenced by immunoSEQ multiplex PCR; TCRdb stores in-frame clones only, minus some. The sample contains 350,000 to 450,000 clones, approximately 90% of which appear only once. Material: peripheral blood. The receptor set was obtained from a woman aged 40 to 50 with COVID-19, enrolled during active disease. Each CDR3 is given with its conserved first and last residue. The D gene is left open where the match is weak. The size of a clone is reported for some rows only, either as once, few or many, or as a class for expanded clones.

length,V,size,D,J,DNA,CDR3
16,TRBV19,once,.,TRBJ1-5,TGTGCCAGTAGCGACCTGGGGGGGGTGGGCAATCAGCCCCAGCATTTT,CASSDLGGVGNQPQHF
15,TRBV19,.,.,TRBJ1-1,TGTGCCAGTAATGAACCCTCCCTAGGGAACACTGAAGCTTTCTTT,CASNEPSLGNTEAFF
15,TRBV5-6,many,TRBD1,TRBJ1-6,TGTGCCAGCAGCTTGACAGGGGGCTGGTATTCACCCCTCCACTTT,CASSLTGGWYSPLHF
15,TRBV3-1/TRBV3-2,.,.,TRBJ1-3,TGTGCCAGCAGCCCGACCTCGGGCTCTGGAAACACCATATATTTT,CASSPTSGSGNTIYF
14,TRBV5-1,.,.,TRBJ2-1,TGCGCCAGCAGCTTACTAGGGCCTAGGGATGAGCAGTTCTTC,CASSLLGPRDEQFF
12,TRBV29-1,.,TRBD1,TRBJ1-2,TGCAGCGTTGCACAGGGGGGTGATGGCTACACCTTC,CSVAQGGDGYTF
14,TRBV19,.,TRBD1,TRBJ1-2,TGTGCCAGTAGTCCTGGACAGGGCGGCTATGGCTACACCTTC,CASSPGQGGYGYTF
13,TRBV28,.,.,TRBJ1-4,TGTGCGACCGGGGGATCAAGGGGTGAAAAACTGTTTTTT,CATGGSRGEKLFF
14,TRBV2,.,TRBD1,TRBJ2-7,TGTGCCAGCCGATGGACAGGGAATTCCTACGAGCAGTACTTC,CASRWTGNSYEQYF
15,TRBV6-6,.,TRBD2,TRBJ2-1,TGTGCCAGCACCCCGACTAGCGGACTATACAATGAGCAGTTCTTC,CASTPTSGLYNEQFF
15,TRBV3-1/TRBV3-2,.,.,TRBJ2-3,TGTGCCAGCATGGTCGGCGTTACAGGCACAGATACGCAGTATTTT,CASMVGVTGTDTQYF
20,TRBV27,.,TRBD1,TRBJ2-6,TGTGCCAGCAGTTTATATTGGCGGAGACAGGGGGCGCCTGGGGCCAACGTCCTGACTTTC,CASSLYWRRQGAPGANVLTF
15,TRBV6-5,.,.,TRBJ1-1,TGTGCCAGCGGGGGCCTTAAACCGGGTAGTACTGAAGCTTTCTTT,CASGGLKPGSTEAFF
15,TRBV3-1/TRBV3-2,.,TRBD2,TRBJ2-1,TGTGCCAGCAGCTTCTCTAGCGGGAGGTTCCATGAGCAGTTCTTC,CASSFSSGRFHEQFF
11,TRBV12-3/TRBV12-4,.,TRBD1,TRBJ1-2,TGTGCCAGCAGTTACAGGGGTGGCTACACCTTC,CASSYRGGYTF
15,TRBV11-2,.,.,TRBJ1-1,TGTGCCAGCAGCCCCTTCTCCCCCTTGAGGACTGAAGCTTTCTTT,CASSPFSPLRTEAFF
16,TRBV5-5,.,.,TRBJ1-6,TGTGCCAGCAGCTTGAATACGGGACTCCTTTATTCACCCCTCCACTTT,CASSLNTGLLYSPLHF
12,TRBV7-9,.,.,TRBJ1-4,TGTGCCAGCAGCAAGCCGGGGGAAAAACTGTTTTTT,CASSKPGEKLFF
13,TRBV6-6,.,.,TRBJ2-5,TGTGCCAGCAGTCATACAGGCCCCGAGACCCAGTACTTC,CASSHTGPETQYF
14,TRBV14,.,TRBD2,TRBJ2-7,TGTGCCAGCAGCGCTACGGGACTAGCCTACGAGCAGTACTTC,CASSATGLAYEQYF
14,TRBV12-5,.,.,TRBJ1-4,TGTGCTAGTGGCCCCGCAGGGGTACGTGAAAAACTGTTTTTT,CASGPAGVREKLFF
13,TRBV7-3,.,.,TRBJ2-5,TGTGCCAGCAGCTTGCCGGGGGAAGAGACCCAGTACTTC,CASSLPGEETQYF
15,TRBV19,.,.,TRBJ1-6,TGTGCCAGTAGTATGGGCCGGGGTGGAAATTCACCCCTCCACTTT,CASSMGRGGNSPLHF
17,TRBV6-2/TRBV6-3,once,.,TRBJ2-4,TGTGCCAGCAGTTACTCATTCAGGAACCTAGCCAAAAACATTCAGTACTTC,CASSYSFRNLAKNIQYF
15,TRBV6-1,once,TRBD2,TRBJ2-7,TGTGCCAGCAGCGTACCTGGCGGGAGTACCTACGAGCAGTACTTC,CASSVPGGSTYEQYF
14,TRBV3-1/TRBV3-2,.,.,TRBJ1-3,TGTGCCAGCTCATCAACGCGAGGCGCCAACACCATATATTTT,CASSSTRGANTIYF
14,TRBV19,.,.,TRBJ1-5,TGTGCCAGCTCGGACAGACTGAGCAATCAGCCCCAGCATTTT,CASSDRLSNQPQHF
16,TRBV19,.,TRBD1,TRBJ1-3,TGTGCCAGTACCTTCAGTGGACAGGGGAAAGGAAACACCATATATTTT,CASTFSGQGKGNTIYF
14,TRBV7-3,.,.,TRBJ2-1,TGTGCCAGCAGCCCTCGCGGTCCAGCGACTGAGCAGTTCTTC,CASSPRGPATEQFF
15,TRBV7-9,.,TRBD1,TRBJ1-6,TGTGCCAGCAGCTTAGCGAACAGGGGGTTGGCACCCCTCCACTTT,CASSLANRGLAPLHF
14,TRBV6-2/TRBV6-3,medium-sized,.,TRBJ1-5,TGTGCCAGCAGTCGGACAGACATAAATCAGCCCCAGCATTTT,CASSRTDINQPQHF